Presented here are 24 T cell receptor beta chains from one specimen sequenced in a study of Ad26.COV2.S vaccination and SARS-CoV-2 variants. Clones were sequenced by immunoSEQ multiplex PCR, and TCRdb holds only the in-frame ones, with some missing. The sample yields about 390,000 clones, approximately 92% seen once. As for treatment: some 20 received Ad26.COV2.S at low or high dose, single or two shots; five or six received placebo; per-sample allocation not given. At day 63 after the first vaccine or placebo injection, samples were drawn. Here the sequenced sample was peripheral blood, taken in a trial of Ad26.COV2.S vaccine versus placebo. Receptors were obtained from a person between 18 and 65 years old who received the Ad26.COV2.S COVID-19 vaccine or a placebo.

V usage is TRBV5-4 and J usage is TRBJ1-1; D remains unclear. The CDR3 extends over 11 amino acids. From germline, CDR1 is SGHNT and CDR2 YYREEE (reference sequence). V was clipped by 0 bases and J by 3 bases, with 0 bases between them. This chain's CDR3 is CASSLDTEAFF. The CDR3 DNA reads as TGTGCCAGCAGCTTGGACACTGAAGCTTTCTTT. The variable domain in full, completed from reference TRBV5-4 and TRBJ1-1, reads ETGVTQSPTHLIKTRGQQVTLRCSSQSGHNTVSWYQQALGQGPQFIFQYYREEENGRGNFPPRFSGLQFPNYSSELNVNALELDDSALYLCASSLDTEAFFGQGTRLTVV.

The chain joins TRBV7-2 to TRBJ2-7; 10 bases are a match to TRBD1. Germline V gives CDR1 SGHTA, CDR2 FQGNSA. This CDR3 spans 14 amino acids. The V segment lost 5 bases and the J segment 3 bases; nucleotides outside the gene matches: 4. DNA for the CDR3: TGTGCCAGCAGCCCCGGGACAGGGGTCTACGAGCAGTACTTC. Translation: CASSPGTGVYEQYF.

The chain employs TRBV9 and TRBJ1-1, with 7 bases fitting TRBD1. Germline lookup yields CDR1 SGDLS and CDR2 YYNGEE. The CDR3 runs 15 residues. The V segment lost 2 bases and the J segment 1 base; nucleotides outside the gene matches: 5. The CDR3 spells CASSVTGLGNTEAFF. The CDR3 region has the DNA TGTGCCAGCAGCGTGACAGGGTTGGGGAACACTGAAGCTTTCTTT.

The chain joins TRBV5-6 to TRBJ1-6, with D possibly being TRBD1 (6 bases). This CDR3 is built from 17 residues. Germline V CDR1 and CDR2: SGHDT, YYEEEE. V was pared by 7 bases and J by 0 bases, with 17 bases between. CDR3 protein: CASGRTGISSYNSPLHF. CDR3 in DNA: TGTGCCAGCGGGCGAACAGGGATAAGCTCCTATAATTCACCCCTCCACTTT.

Of note for this clone: The sample has other DNA sequences that encode this CDR3 too. The chain is built from TRBV6-5 and TRBJ2-7; no firm D call. Per germline, CDR1 MNHEY and CDR2 SVGAGI. The length of the CDR3 is 14 residues. Trimming pared 3 bases from V and 2 bases from J, leaving 11 bases between. CDR3 protein: CASSYASGAYEQYF. In DNA, the CDR3 is TGTGCCAGCAGTTATGCGTCCGGAGCCTACGAGCAGTACTTC.

The rearrangement links TRBV7-9 to TRBJ2-7; 8 nucleotides line up with TRBD2. Germline V gene lookup returns CDR1 SEHNR and CDR2 FQNEAQ (reference sequence). The junction had 3 bases not matched to a gene; V was cut back by 3 bases and J by 2 bases. CDR3 size: 14 residues. CDR3 DNA: TGTGCCAGCAGCTTCGCGGGGGGCACCTACGAGCAGTACTTC. This translates into CASSFAGGTYEQYF.

This clone has a single count. V gene TRBV4-3 combines with J gene TRBJ2-5; D uncertain. V was clipped by 0 bases and J by 4 bases, with 15 bases between them. This CDR3 region has 16 residues. Germline CDR1 is LGHNA and CDR2 is YSLEER. CDR3 DNA sequence: TGCGCCAGCAGCCAAGAGGCCAGTAGGGCAGGAGAGACCCAGTACTTC. The encoded protein is CASSQEASRAGETQYF.

The CDR3 sequence is CASSPRAWDTEAFF. DNA for the CDR3: TGTGCCAGCAGTCCAAGGGCATGGGACACTGAAGCTTTCTTT. The chain has TRBV27 and TRBJ1-1, with D hard to call. CDR3 length: 14 amino acids. Trimming pared 5 bases from V and 3 bases from J, leaving 13 bases between. CDR1 is MNHEY, CDR2 SMNVEV, per germline (reference sequence).

The CDR3 sequence is CASRLGGAGLSSYNEQFF. Written as DNA, the CDR3 is TGTGCCAGCAGGCTAGGGGGCGCAGGACTAAGCTCCTACAATGAGCAGTTCTTC. The chain carries TRBV27 and TRBJ2-1; TRBD1 might be the D (7 bases). V gave up 6 bases and J gave up 0 bases, with 21 bases separating them. The CDR3 length is 18 residues. Looked up from germline, CDR1 is MNHEY and CDR2 is SMNVEV (reference sequence).

The DNA for the CDR3 is TGTGCCAGCAGCTTAGATTTCGGGAACACTGAAGCTTTCTTT. Its translation: CASSLDFGNTEAFF. This chain links TRBV11-2 with TRBJ1-1, with D unclear. Germline CDR1 and CDR2: SGHAT and FQNNGV. With 0 bases removed from V and 1 base from J, the gap between germline ends came to 6 bases. The CDR3 spans 14 residues.

The rearrangement joins TRBV14 to TRBJ1-2; D possibly corresponds to TRBD1 (6 bases). This CDR3 has 13 amino acids. From germline, CDR1 is SGHDN and CDR2 FVKESK. V dropped 4 bases and J dropped 6 bases, with 12 bases sitting between them. CDR3 nucleotides: TGTGCCAGCAGCCCCCGGGGGGCCCATGGCTACACCTTC. As protein: CASSPRGAHGYTF.

The chain combines TRBV15 with TRBJ1-4; TRBD1 agrees at 9 bases. The CDR3 has 12 amino acids. CDR1 and CDR2 from the germline V gene are LNHNV and YYDKDF (reference sequence). The trim removed 3 bases at V and 14 bases at J, leaving 4 bases unmatched. CDR3 protein: CATSSDRGDLFF. The CDR3 DNA reads as TGTGCCACCAGCAGTGACAGGGGGGATCTGTTTTTT.

This chain connects TRBV5-4 to TRBJ1-2; D gene ambiguous. V lost 0 bases and J lost 4, with 10 bases in between. Germline lookup yields CDR1 SGHNT and CDR2 YYREEE (reference sequence). The CDR3 sequence is 14 residues long. This CDR3 is CASSLDRRTYGYTF. CDR3 DNA sequence: TGTGCCAGCAGCTTGGACAGAAGGACCTATGGCTACACCTTC.

As for this clone: At the DNA level, this CDR3 is encoded by other sequences in the same sample as well. V is TRBV12-3 or TRBV12-4 and J is TRBJ1-1; no clear D gene. The CDR3 is 12 residues long. V was cut by 6 bases and J by 1 base, with 6 bases left in between. In DNA form, the CDR3 reads TGTGCCAGCAGCCTCGGGAACACTGAAGCTTTCTTT. It is translated as CASSLGNTEAFF.

The rearrangement joins TRBV28 to TRBJ2-5; TRBD2 matches 8 bases. Germline CDR1 and CDR2: MDHEN and SYDVKM. This CDR3 is 15 amino acids long. Losses at the gene ends were 6 bases for V and 7 bases for J; bases not matched to a gene: 13. The CDR3 sequence: CASSRSGEASGTQYF. As DNA, the CDR3 is TGTGCCAGCAGCCGTAGCGGGGAAGCCTCGGGGACCCAGTACTTC. The variable domain in full, completed from reference TRBV28 and TRBJ2-5, reads DVKVTQSSRYLVKRTGEKVFLECVQDMDHENMFWYRQDPGLGLRLIYFSYDVKMKEKGDIPEGYSVSREKKERFSLILESASTNQTSMYLCASSRSGEASGTQYFGPGTRLLVL.

This sequence joins TRBV5-6 and TRBJ1-2; a weak D match, TRBD1 (6 bases). CDR1 SGHDT and CDR2 YYEEEE come from the germline V gene. The CDR3 has 15 amino acids. Trimming took 1 base from V and 4 from J, leaving 14 bases between them. The CDR3 sequence is CASSLYAGAGYGYTF. The CDR3 DNA reads as TGTGCCAGCAGCTTGTACGCAGGGGCTGGCTATGGCTACACCTTC.

The chain links TRBV10-1 to TRBJ1-1, with D perhaps TRBD1 (5 bases). The CDR3 contains 15 residues. Per germline, CDR1 WNHNN and CDR2 SYGVQD (reference sequence). Trimming pared 0 bases from V and 2 bases from J, leaving 10 bases between. The CDR3 DNA reads TGCGCCAGCAGTGAGTCCAGGGCGGTAAACACTGAAGCTTTCTTT. It encodes CASSESRAVNTEAFF.

The chain is built from TRBV25-1 and TRBJ2-3; TRBD1 or TRBD2 may be the D gene (5 bases each). Germline-derived CDR1 and CDR2 are MGHDK and SYGVNS. This CDR3 has 17 amino acids. V was trimmed by 2 bases and J by 8 bases, leaving 23 bases between them. In DNA, the CDR3 is TGTGCCAGCAGTGAAGTAAGCCGGGACCCAGAATTCGGTACGCAGTATTTT. Residues: CASSEVSRDPEFGTQYF.

This clone was seen only once. V is TRBV4-3 and J is TRBJ2-1; TRBD2 matches at 11 bases. The germline V gene has CDR1 LGHNA and CDR2 YSLEER. Unmatched junction bases numbered 9, after V lost 0 bases and J lost 5 bases. CDR3 length: 18 amino acids. The CDR3 DNA reads TGCGCCAGCAGCCAAGATTGGCTAGCGGGGGGTTCAAACAATGAGCAGTTCTTC. Translation: CASSQDWLAGGSNNEQFF.

The chain employs TRBV14 and TRBJ2-2; no firm D call. CDR3 length: 14 residues. Germline assignment: CDR1 SGHDN and CDR2 FVKESK. Trimming took off 1 base at V and 6 bases at J, with 9 bases between the two ends. CDR3 amino acids: CASSQVYSPGELFF. CDR3 nucleotides: TGTGCCAGCAGCCAAGTGTACAGCCCCGGGGAGCTGTTTTTT.

The chain employs TRBV7-2 and TRBJ1-6, with 9 bases identical to TRBD1. Germline V gene data show CDR1 as SGHTA and CDR2 as FQGNSA. The J segment lost 7 bases and the V segment lost 5 bases, leaving 15 bases of the junction unmatched. There are 18 residues in the CDR3. CDR3 amino acids: CASSDPPGQGTQNSPLHF. DNA for the CDR3: TGTGCCAGCAGCGACCCGCCGGGACAGGGAACCCAGAATTCACCCCTCCACTTT.

The chain joins TRBV12-3 or TRBV12-4 to TRBJ2-4; D is possibly TRBD2 (5 bases). This CDR3 comprises 11 residues. Trimming left V 5 bases short and J 12 bases short, with 11 bases between. The CDR3 DNA sequence: TGTGCCAGCAGTCCCGGGGTTCGTCAGTACTTC. Amino acids: CASSPGVRQYF.

The chain employs TRBV18 and TRBJ1-2, with a possible D match to TRBD1 (5 bases). This CDR3 has 15 amino acids. Germline V gene sequence: CDR1 KGHSH, CDR2 LQKENI. V dropped 3 bases and J dropped 5 bases, with 16 bases sitting between them. The CDR3 sequence is CASSPDGLGGYGYTF. The CDR3 DNA reads TGTGCCAGCTCACCCGACGGGCTGGGGGGATATGGCTACACCTTC.

This clone was detected once. The gene calls are TRBV6-5 and TRBJ2-5, with 8 bases identical to TRBD2. This CDR3 comprises 15 residues. Trimming at V came to 2 bases and at J to 4 bases, leaving 6 bases not matched to a gene. Per germline, CDR1 MNHEY and CDR2 SVGAGI. CDR3 bases: TGTGCCAGCAGTTACGGCTGGGCGGGGGGAGAGACCCAGTACTTC. Amino acid sequence: CASSYGWAGGETQYF.